The source of this TCR beta chain is a study of blood T cell repertoires in COVID-19. Study context: Samples taken during acute and convalescent COVID-19 were collected in the United States, Italy and Spain. In each case, the material was cDNA or gDNA derived from T cells, B-cell-depleted T cells, or PBMCs.

Seattle participants joined during active infection and were tracked over time. In the original processing: Amplification from reference gene primers served as the basis for estimated nucleated cell counts. Libraries were prepared by immunoSEQ multiplex PCR; TCRdb keeps only in-frame clonotypes and omits some of them. V, J and clone size are taken as reported in that table, and D and trimming were inferred from the DNA itself. This sample has under 250,000 clones, with approximately 84% found just once. This TCR derives from a man aged 50 to 60 with COVID-19, enrolled during active disease. The source material was peripheral blood.

CDR3 sequence: CASRELSGRNSPLHF. CDR3 DNA: TGTGCCAGCAGGGAATTATCAGGGCGCAATTCACCCCTCCACTTT. The J gene is TRBJ1-6, the V gene TRBV27; possible D gene TRBD1, 5 bases. The germline V gene encodes CDR1 MNHEY and CDR2 SMNVEV (reference sequence). There are 15 residues in the CDR3. Trimming took 6 bases from V and 7 from J, leaving 16 bases between them.